Shown below are 14 T cell receptor beta chains from a single sample sequenced in a study of Graves' ophthalmopathy and Graves' hyperthyroidism. Amplified material comprised TCR beta CDR3 regions derived from RNA transcripts. HTBI primers primed a first-round RT-PCR, and a second-round multiplex PCR followed. TCRdb reprocessed the multiplex PCR reads with MiXCR, giving one entry per CDR3 protein. The sample contains 680,000 or so distinct CDR3 sequences, about 24% of which appear only once. Specimen: peripheral blood. These TCRs come from a woman aged 18-29 years with stable Graves' hyperthyroidism. Some clones in this sample may be carry-over from other donors' samples.

In this sample, this clonotype turned up many times. The chain carries TRBV12-3 or TRBV12-4 and TRBJ1-2, with unresolved D. This CDR3 region has 12 residues. The V end was cut by 1 base, the J end by 3 bases, with 3 bases between. The CDR3 bases are TGTGCCAGCAGTTTAGAGGACTATGGCTACACCTTC. It yields the protein CASSLEDYGYTF.

This clonotype occurred many times. CDR3 DNA sequence: TGTGCCAGCAGTTTTTTCAGGACTAGCGGGGGGGGAGAGACCCAGTACTTC. This translates into CASSFFRTSGGGETQYF. The rearrangement links TRBV12-3 or TRBV12-4 to TRBJ2-5; TRBD2 matches 15 bases. The V gene end was trimmed by 3 bases and the J gene end by 4 bases; junction bases not matched to a gene: 6. The CDR3 spans 17 residues.

Ten or more counts support this clonotype. The gene calls are TRBV2 and TRBJ1-2; unclear D gene. The CDR3 is 12 amino acids. The V gene's germline CDR1 is SNHLY and CDR2 FYNNEI. The V and J ends lost 7 bases and 8 bases respectively, with 14 bases between them. CDR3 nucleotide sequence: TGTGCCAGCATCGGCGGGCGCGAGGGCTACACCTTC. Amino acid sequence: CASIGGREGYTF. Full variable domain (rest looked up from reference TRBV2 and TRBJ1-2): EPEVTQTPSHQVTQMGQEVILRCVPISNHLYFYWYRQILGQKVEFLVSFYNNEISEKSEIFDDQFSVERPDGSNFTLKIRSTKLEDSAMYFCASIGGREGYTFGSGTRLTVV.

The chain carries TRBV4-1 and TRBJ1-5; TRBD1 matches at 8 bases. Germline V CDR1 and CDR2: MGHRA, YSYEKL. Losses at the gene ends were 6 bases for V and 4 bases for J; bases not matched to a gene: 8. CDR3 length equals 15 residues. CDR3 bases: TGCGCCAGCAGAGACACAGGGGGGAAGAATCAGCCCCAGCATTTT. Its translation: CASRDTGGKNQPQHF.

At least ten counts were recorded for this clonotype. This sequence joins TRBV12-3 or TRBV12-4 and TRBJ1-6, with D possibly being TRBD1 (6 bases). Trimming pared 4 bases from V and 0 bases from J, leaving 13 bases between. The CDR3 is 17 amino acids. CDR3 protein: CASSYRGASSYNSPLHF. Written as DNA, the CDR3 is TGTGCCAGCAGTTACCGGGGGGCGAGCTCCTATAATTCACCCCTCCACTTT.

This clonotype was detected ten times or more. The chain links TRBV30 to TRBJ1-6; no reliable D call. This CDR3 comprises 13 residues. V lost 1 base and J lost 7, with 8 bases in between. Germline-derived CDR1 and CDR2 are GTSNPN and SVGIG (reference sequence). CDR3 residues: CAWSGQENSPLHF. CDR3 nucleotides: TGTGCCTGGAGTGGTCAGGAGAATTCACCCCTCCACTTT.

There are many counts of this clonotype. The rearrangement joins TRBV6-4 to TRBJ2-2; 7 bases are a match to TRBD1. The V gene end was trimmed by 6 bases and the J gene end by 0 bases; junction bases not matched to a gene: 10. The CDR3 has 17 amino acids. The germline gives CDR1 MRHNA, CDR2 SNTAGT. CDR3 DNA: TGTGCCAGCAGCCCCGGGACAGACTACGCGAACACCGGGGAGCTGTTTTTT. It is translated as CASSPGTDYANTGELFF.

This clonotype was recorded at least ten times. The CDR3 DNA sequence: TGTGCCAGTAGTATAGATCTTTCGGCAGCTACTAACTATGGCTACACCTTC. This codes for CASSIDLSAATNYGYTF. V is TRBV19 and J is TRBJ1-2, with D hard to call. Germline loops: CDR1 LNHDA, CDR2 SQIVND (reference sequence). The CDR3 totals 17 residues. The V end was cut by 0 bases, the J end by 0 bases, with 14 bases between.

About this clonotype: A junction end diverges from the germline sequence, so it may reflect a read error. The CDR3 coding sequence is TGCAGCGTTGAAGAGGAATCCTTCGAGCAGTACTTC. Amino acids: CSVEEESFEQYF. V usage is TRBV29-1 and J usage is TRBJ2-7; D call uncertain. CDR3 length: 12 residues. Germline assignment: CDR1 SQVTM and CDR2 ANQGSEA.

There are many counts of this clonotype. The chain is built from TRBV6-1 and TRBJ1-1, with TRBD1 as a possible D gene (6 bases). V was clipped by 6 bases and J by 1 base, with 15 bases between them. The germline V gene encodes CDR1 MNHNS and CDR2 SASEGT. The CDR3 has 15 residues. CDR3 residues: CASRTQGRANTEAFF. Here the CDR3 DNA reads TGTGCCAGCAGAACCCAGGGGAGAGCGAACACTGAAGCTTTCTTT.

This clonotype was detected ten times or more. The CDR3 bases are TGTGCCAGCCAACTCCGGGACACCGATTACGAGCAGTACTTC. Translation: CASQLRDTDYEQYF. J is TRBJ2-7 and V is TRBV2; a weak D match, TRBD1 (6 bases). V shed 8 bases and J shed 4 bases, with 18 bases lying between them. The CDR3 consists of 14 residues. Germline V gene lookup returns CDR1 SNHLY and CDR2 FYNNEI. The variable domain in full, with the rest retrieved from reference TRBV2 and TRBJ2-7, is EPEVTQTPSHQVTQMGQEVILRCVPISNHLYFYWYRQILGQKVEFLVSFYNNEISEKSEIFDDQFSVERPDGSNFTLKIRSTKLEDSAMYFCASQLRDTDYEQYFGPGTRLTVT.

This clonotype was found many times. The chain recombines TRBV10-3 with TRBJ1-1; D not resolved. Germline V gene sequence: CDR1 ENHRY, CDR2 SYGVKD. This CDR3 comprises 12 residues. V shed 3 bases and J shed 6 bases, with 8 bases lying between them. CDR3 in amino acids: CAISDRISEAFF. As DNA, the CDR3 is TGTGCCATCAGTGACCGAATCTCTGAAGCTTTCTTT.

This clonotype was seen many times. With a much larger clone just one base away, this may be a read error. The rearrangement uses TRBV12-3 or TRBV12-4 and TRBJ2-7, with TRBD1 matching over 7 bases. CDR3 length equals 12 residues. V was pared by 3 bases and J by 6 bases, with 2 bases of the junction left unmatched. CDR3 sequence (DNA): TGTGCCAGCAGTTTTGAGGGGGCCGAGCAGTACTTC. It specifies CASSFEGAEQYF.

As to this clonotype: A much larger clone differs by one base, so this may be a read error. V is TRBV11-1 and J is TRBJ1-1, with D possibly TRBD1 on 5 matching bases. V was clipped by 5 bases and J by 3 bases, with 10 bases between them. The germline CDR1 and CDR2 sequences are SGHAT and FQDESV (reference sequence). The CDR3 spans 13 residues. The CDR3 reads CASSVQEDTEAFF. The CDR3 DNA is TGTGCCAGCAGCGTACAGGAGGACACTGAAGCTTTCTTT. The entire variable domain, with the rest obtained from reference TRBV11-1 and TRBJ1-1, is as follows: EAEVAQSPRYKITEKSQAVAFWCDPISGHATLYWYRQILGQGPELLVQFQDESVVDDSQLPKDRFSAERLKGVDSTLKIQPAELGDSAMYLCASSVQEDTEAFFGQGTRLTVV.